This T cell receptor (beta chain) was sequenced for a study of T cell repertoires in cytomegalovirus infection. Study details: Public TCR beta signatures were indicative of both CMV infection and a matching HLA type.

Via MiXCR, TCRdb re-called the reads, giving one row per CDR3 protein. This sample has about 740,000 distinct CDR3 sequences, with 35% found just once. Findings and caveats of the study: Summed frequency of shared TCR beta families picked out CMV carriers who also had the relevant HLA. It was HLA-C-restricted CMV-specific TCR beta clonotypes that dominated the response ex vivo.

Comment on this clonotype: Its cognate antigen is unknown.

The CDR3 loop spans 15 amino acids. V was cut by 8 bases and J by 7 bases, with 24 bases left in between. Germline V CDR1 and CDR2: WSHSY, SAAADI. The receptor comes from a human donor in good health (CMV status not recorded). Some clones in this sample may be carry-over from other donors' samples. Source material: PBMCs. The genes are TRBV10-2 and TRBJ2-7; D may be TRBD1 (7 bases). In DNA, the CDR3 is TGCGCCAGCGAGGGACTCGACAGGGTGTCCGGGGAGCAGTACTTC. This codes for CASEGLDRVSGEQYF.